This T cell receptor (beta chain) was sequenced during a study of technical replicates of blood from several donors. Trimming took 1 base from V and 8 from J, leaving 23 bases between them. Germline loops: CDR1 SGHVS, CDR2 FQNEAQ. CDR3 size: 18 residues. This table comes from immunoSEQ multiplex PCR, and its TCRdb copy is limited to in-frame clones, with some not included. The repertoire holds 78,000 or so clones, with 89% as singletons. This chain uses TRBV7-8 with TRBJ1-4; no reliable D call. The TCR was taken from a human donor in good health. Sequenced input: T cells isolated from PBMCs. Here the CDR3 reads CASSLEFAVRGGKEKLFF. CDR3 sequence (DNA): TGTGCCAGCAGCTTAGAATTCGCTGTTCGGGGAGGTAAAGAAAAACTGTTTTTT.